The present T cell receptor (beta chain) was sequenced within a study of blood T cell repertoires in COVID-19. The wider study: Samples of COVID-19 (acute and convalescent) were obtained from the United States, Italy and Spain. Sources were T cells, B-cell-depleted T cells, or PBMCs; the material itself was cDNA or gDNA.

The repertoire was sequenced with immunoSEQ multiplex PCR; TCRdb's copy has only in-frame clones and lacks some. The sample includes about 25,000 clones, roughly nine tenths of them seen just once. Germline CDR1 and CDR2: MNHEY and SMNVEV (reference sequence). Between the trimmed V and J ends, which lost 8 bases and 4 bases, there was a span of 14 bases. CDR3 length: 14 amino acids. Sequencing was performed on peripheral blood. The origin of this receptor is a man in his 70s with active COVID-19. The chain combines TRBV27 with TRBJ1-4; possible D gene TRBD1, 5 bases. The CDR3: CASGRARGNEKLFF. In DNA form, the CDR3 reads TGTGCCAGCGGCAGGGCCCGCGGTAATGAAAAACTGTTTTTT.